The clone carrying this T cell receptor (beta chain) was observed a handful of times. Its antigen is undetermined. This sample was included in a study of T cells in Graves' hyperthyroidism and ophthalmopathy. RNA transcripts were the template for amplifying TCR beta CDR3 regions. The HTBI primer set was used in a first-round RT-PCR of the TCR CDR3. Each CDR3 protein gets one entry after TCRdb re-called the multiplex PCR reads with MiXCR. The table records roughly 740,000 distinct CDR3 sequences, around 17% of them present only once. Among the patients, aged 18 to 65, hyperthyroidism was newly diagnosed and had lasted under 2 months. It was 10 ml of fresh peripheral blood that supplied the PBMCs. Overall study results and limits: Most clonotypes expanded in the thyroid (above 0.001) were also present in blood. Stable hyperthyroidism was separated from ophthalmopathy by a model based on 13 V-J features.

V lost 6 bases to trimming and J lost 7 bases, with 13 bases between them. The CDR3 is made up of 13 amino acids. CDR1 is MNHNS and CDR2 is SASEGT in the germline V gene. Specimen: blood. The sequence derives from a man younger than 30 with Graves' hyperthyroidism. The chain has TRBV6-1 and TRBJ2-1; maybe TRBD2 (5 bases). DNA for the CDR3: TGTGCCAGCAGCTTAAAATCGGGGAATGAGCAGTTCTTC. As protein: CASSLKSGNEQFF.